The text below deals with one TCR beta chain. The CDR3 has 16 residues. The germline V gene has CDR1 MDHEN and CDR2 SYDVKM. V lost 6 bases to trimming and J lost 0 bases; unmatched junction nucleotides: 9. Two consecutive negative NP/OP PCR tests, clearance, or resolved symptoms defined Cohort 3 recovery. The data stem from a study of blood T cell repertoires in COVID-19. Using immunoSEQ multiplex PCR, the repertoire was profiled, and TCRdb retains in-frame clones only, with some absent. The sample shows around 300,000 clones, roughly 87% of them seen only once. This receptor was obtained from a woman aged 40 to 49 who had recovered from COVID-19. The V call is TRBV28, the J call TRBJ2-7; 9 nucleotides align to TRBD1. Sequencing was performed on PBMCs or T cells enriched from blood (not recorded which). The CDR3 loop reads CASRSPGTGSSYEQYF. As DNA, the CDR3 is TGTGCCAGCAGGTCCCCTGGGACAGGGAGCTCCTACGAGCAGTACTTC.